The source of this TCR beta chain is a study of T-cell reconstitution after alpha-beta-depleted transplantation in children (dated by TCRdb to about 2016). With respect to the entire study: Using TCR repertoire profiling, the study followed T-cell immune reconstitution in a quantitative way in children after TCRalphabeta/CD19-depleted allogeneic hematopoietic cell transplantation.

Counted from cysteine to phenylalanine, this CDR3 has 16 amino acids. Left in the record is the CDR3 DNA by itself, 48 bases read in frame from the first base. Ends trimmed: V by 5 bases, J by 7 bases; bases unmatched to a gene: 15. The germline V gene (reference sequence) provides CDR1 DFQATT and CDR2 SNEGSKA. With respect to this clonotype: Its antigen is still unknown. Base qualities are not recorded, but no much larger clone differs from it by a single base.

The receptor library was made with PCR. Sequenced using an Illumina HiSeq 2500. Molecular barcoding was employed in the preparation of TCR libraries, with unique molecular identifiers being used to normalize TCRbeta repertoire quantification. The raw public data were reprocessed by TCRdb itself: fastp quality trimming at Q25, MiXCR clonotype calling, in-frame beta chains only. Each entry is one CDR3 protein sequence, shown with its most common DNA and genes. This sample has 500,000 to 600,000 distinct CDR3 sequences in its table, and over 25% of those were observed once. The ten top clones hold 2.4% of the sample.

The chain is made from TRBV20-1 and TRBJ2-1; TRBD2 fits 9 bases in the junction. Sequencing used PBMCs from the stem cell graft donor, obtained from the stem cell graft. The sequence came from a human donor who donated a stem cell graft to a child with aplastic anemia. The DNA is TGCAGTGCTGGGGGGCCCGGCGGGAGGGCCAGGAATGAGCAGTTCTTC. It translates to CSAGGPGGRARNEQFF.